The clone carrying this TCR beta chain was seen only a few times. Antigen specificity is unknown. Each CDR3 protein gets one entry after TCRdb re-called the reads with MiXCR. The table has about 150,000 distinct CDR3 sequences, 20% to 30% seen once. This sample is part of a study of T cell repertoires in cytomegalovirus infection. Across the whole study: Both CMV infection and a matching HLA type were indicated by public TCR beta signatures. Study-wide results and caveats: Across the ex vivo response, the dominant clonotypes were HLA-C-restricted CMV-specific TCR beta clonotypes. Identification of carriers of CMV plus the relevant HLA was achieved through cumulative public TCR beta family frequency.

What was sequenced was PBMCs. The TCR was taken from a human donor in good health (CMV status not recorded). Some clones in this sample may be carry-over from other donors' samples.

The CDR3: CASSRDRGGNQPQHF. DNA for the CDR3: TGTGCCAGCAGTCGGGACAGGGGGGGCAATCAGCCCCAGCATTTT. The rearrangement uses TRBV28 and TRBJ1-5; 11 bases map to TRBD1. Germline V gene data show CDR1 as MDHEN and CDR2 as SYDVKM. This CDR3 is 15 amino acids long. The V segment lost 5 bases and the J segment 2 bases; nucleotides outside the gene matches: 2.